This T cell receptor beta chain originates from a study of response to subunit inactivated influenza vaccine. Using its own MiXCR run on the RT-PCR reads, TCRdb lists one record per CDR3 protein. Here the sample spans 400,000 to 650,000 distinct CDR3 sequences, around 7.7% being singletons. V lost 4 bases and J lost 0, with 4 bases in between. CDR1 is KGHDR and CDR2 is SFDVKD in the germline V gene. The length of the CDR3 is 13 residues. This clonotype has at least ten counts. What it binds is unknown. Study outcomes and limitations: It was suggested by the authors that few new T cells are recruited by each seasonal influenza vaccination.

The sample here was PBMCs from blood, taken about 24 months after vaccination. The V and J genes are TRBV24-1 and TRBJ2-3; no definite D call. The receptor comes from a man between 50 and 70 years old who received an inactivated influenza vaccine. The CDR3 is CATSDASTDTQYF. CDR3 coding DNA: TGTGCCACCAGTGACGCGAGCACAGATACGCAGTATTTT.